This TCR beta chain was captured in a study of human T cells and chemical hapten exposure. Overall study: In the sensitization step, 2% DPC was placed on roughly 2 cm by roughly 2 cm of upper inner arm skin.

TCRdb processed the RACE reads anew with MiXCR; each CDR3 protein has one entry. The sample shows tens of thousands of distinct CDR3 sequences, approximately 9.9% of them seen only once. CDR1 is MDHEN and CDR2 is SYDVKM in the germline V gene. The CDR3 has 14 residues. The ends were cut back, 6 bases at V and 1 base at J, with 12 bases in the middle. The time point is: pre-sensitization, week 0. The treatment was: therapeutic diphenylcyclopropenone sensitization with weekly scalp DPC. The TCR was taken from a woman aged 50 to 60 with alopecia areata. Some clones in this sample may be carry-over from other donors' samples. The V gene is TRBV28, the J gene TRBJ2-5; D is undetermined. Sequencing was performed on whole blood, taken in connection with sensitization to the hapten diphenylcyclopropenone (DPC). Here the CDR3 reads CASSPAQRQETQYF. DNA of the CDR3: TGTGCCAGCAGCCCCGCCCAGCGCCAAGAGACCCAGTACTTC.